Each of the 4 T cell receptor beta chains below was sequenced from the same sample in a study of cytomegalovirus exposure and HLA in healthy donors. Using immunoSEQ multiplex PCR, the repertoire was profiled, and TCRdb retains in-frame clones only, with some absent. The data contain 150,000 to 250,000 clones, roughly 84% of them singletons. The sample was PBMCs. Source of these receptors: a woman aged 25 to 39 in good health and CMV-seropositive.

The V gene is TRBV28, the J gene TRBJ1-3; maybe TRBD1 (6 bases). The germline V gene has CDR1 MDHEN and CDR2 SYDVKM. The CDR3 runs 14 residues. V was trimmed by 2 bases and J by 3 bases, leaving 8 bases between them. CDR3 DNA: TGTGCCAGCAGTTTAACAGGGAATGGAAACACCATATATTTT. Encoded protein: CASSLTGNGNTIYF.

This clone was seen at least ten times. The chain links TRBV7-8 to TRBJ1-5; D is ambiguous. V lost 10 bases to trimming and J lost 7 bases, with 23 bases between them. The CDR3 loop spans 15 amino acids. CDR1 is SGHVS, CDR2 FQNEAQ, per germline. CDR3 in amino acids: CATTLYSTDTQPQHF. The DNA of the CDR3 is TGTGCCACCACCCTCTATTCTACAGACACCCAGCCCCAGCATTTT.

The genes are TRBV5-1 and TRBJ2-5; D perhaps matches TRBD1 (6 bases). In germline, CDR1 is SGHRS, CDR2 YFSETQ. The V end lost 2 bases, the J end lost 5 bases, and 10 bases lay between the germline ends. The CDR3 length is 13 residues. The CDR3 region is CASSFTGSETQYF. In DNA form, the CDR3 reads TGCGCCAGCAGCTTCACAGGGTCGGAGACCCAGTACTTC. Based on the CDR3 plus reference TRBV5-1 and TRBJ2-5, the full variable domain is KAGVTQTPRYLIKTRGQQVTLSCSPISGHRSVSWYQQTPGQGLQFLFEYFSETQRNKGNFPGRFSGRQFSNSRSEMNVSTLELGDSALYLCASSFTGSETQYFGPGTRLLVL.

The V and J genes are TRBV28 and TRBJ1-1; the D is unclear. The CDR3 is 13 amino acids. With 3 bases removed from V and 1 base from J, the gap between germline ends came to 6 bases. Germline assignment: CDR1 MDHEN and CDR2 SYDVKM. CDR3 amino acids: CASSFNRNTEAFF. DNA for the CDR3: TGTGCCAGCAGTTTCAACAGGAACACTGAAGCTTTCTTT.